This T cell receptor beta chain stems from a study of OX40 agonist ivuxolimab in advanced cancers. Study-wide findings and caveats: Nonresponders included some who also had low normalized T-cell clonal expansion. Researchers did not establish what antigens the expanded peripheral T cells target.

This CDR3 spans 15 amino acids. Germline-derived CDR1 and CDR2 are KGHSH and LQKENI. V lost 1 base and J 2 bases, leaving 10 bases between the germline ends. In its sample, this clone was seen a few times. Its antigen remains unidentified. The assay was immunoSEQ multiplex PCR, and TCRdb's table has in-frame clones only and misses some. The sample has fewer than 90,000 clones; around 90% are singletons. The genes are TRBV18 and TRBJ2-3; possible D gene TRBD1, 5 bases. This specimen consisted of CD4+ or CD8+ T cells sorted from blood, obtained in a trial of the OX40 agonist ivuxolimab. The origin of this receptor is an adult with an advanced solid tumor such as melanoma, head and neck, liver or kidney cancer. CDR3 amino acids: CASSPRQGNTDTQYF. As DNA, the CDR3 is TGTGCCAGCTCACCACGGCAGGGTAACACAGATACGCAGTATTTT. The full variable domain, its missing parts supplied by reference TRBV18 and TRBJ2-3, is NAGVMQNPRHLVRRRGQEARLRCSPMKGHSHVYWYRQLPEEGLKFMVYLQKENIIDESGMPKERFSAEFPKEGPSILRIQQVVRGDSAAYFCASSPRQGNTDTQYFGPGTRLTVL.